The 27 T cell receptor beta chains listed next were all sequenced from one sample in a study of technical replicates of blood from several donors. The protocol was immunoSEQ multiplex PCR, while the TCRdb copy is restricted to in-frame clones and leaves out a portion. The data contain 95,000 to 100,000 clones, 95% to 96% of them singletons. The sequenced sample consisted of T cells isolated from PBMCs. Receptors were obtained from a human donor in good health.

The genes are TRBV29-1 and TRBJ2-7, with D perhaps matching TRBD1 (6 bases). The CDR3 covers 13 residues. V lost 7 bases and J 1 base, leaving 14 bases between the germline ends. Germline values: CDR1 SQVTM, CDR2 ANQGSEA. CDR3 coding DNA: TGCAGCGCCAAAGGGGGTGGGTCCTACGAGCAGTACTTC. Amino acids: CSAKGGGSYEQYF.

V and J are TRBV7-2 and TRBJ1-5; unclear D gene. Germline lookup yields CDR1 SGHTA and CDR2 FQGNSA. V lost 5 bases and J lost 6, with 11 bases in between. This CDR3 spans 13 amino acids. CDR3 DNA: TGTGCCAGCAGCATGACTGTAAGTCAGCCCCAGCATTTT. Translation: CASSMTVSQPQHF.

The V gene is TRBV19, the J gene TRBJ2-3; 9 bases line up with TRBD1. V shed 7 bases, J shed 0 bases, and the junction held 8 bases outside the gene matches. Germline V gives CDR1 LNHDA, CDR2 SQIVND (reference sequence). The CDR3 has 16 amino acids. CDR3 sequence (DNA): TGTGCCAGTACTCGTTACGGGACAGGGAGCACAGATACGCAGTATTTT. Residues: CASTRYGTGSTDTQYF.

The chain carries TRBV27 and TRBJ1-1; D not resolved. Trimming left V 7 bases short and J 1 base short, with 13 bases between. CDR3 length: 14 residues. Germline loops: CDR1 MNHEY, CDR2 SMNVEV (reference sequence). For the CDR3, the DNA is TGTGCCAGCACAACGAGGCACCCGAACACTGAAGCTTTCTTT. It specifies CASTTRHPNTEAFF.

The chain is built from TRBV27 and TRBJ2-4; D gene uncertain. The CDR3 runs to 12 residues. Germline CDR1 and CDR2: MNHEY and SMNVEV (reference sequence). Trimming removed 3 bases at V and 6 bases at J, with 6 bases between. The CDR3 DNA follows: TGTGCCAGCAGTTTTTCGGGAAACATTCAGTACTTC. Residues: CASSFSGNIQYF.

This chain uses TRBV2 with TRBJ2-2; D is perhaps TRBD1 (6 bases). V lost 6 bases and J 4 bases, leaving 15 bases between the germline ends. The germline CDR1 and CDR2 sequences are SNHLY and FYNNEI. The CDR3 is 15 residues long. CDR3 in DNA: TGTGCCAGCAGGCGTGGACAGATAATCACCGGGGAGCTGTTTTTT. Translating it yields CASRRGQIITGELFF.

This rearrangement joins TRBV7-8 to TRBJ2-2; TRBD1 might be the D (6 bases). The V gene lost 4 bases and the J gene lost 4 bases, with 16 bases spanning the gap. Germline CDR1 and CDR2: SGHVS and FQNEAQ. The CDR3 contains 16 residues. The CDR3 spells CASSSPGQLGTGELFF. CDR3 coding DNA: TGTGCCAGCAGCTCCCCTGGACAGTTGGGCACCGGGGAGCTGTTTTTT. The full variable domain, in which reference TRBV7-8 and TRBJ2-2 provide the parts outside the CDR3, is GAGVSQSPRYKVAKRGQDVALRCDPISGHVSLFWYQQALGQGPEFLTYFQNEAQLDKSGLPSDRFFAERPEGSVSTLKIQRTQQEDSAVYLCASSSPGQLGTGELFFGEGSRLTVL.

The chain uses TRBV10-2 and TRBJ2-7, with a possible D match to TRBD1 (6 bases). V gave up 3 bases and J gave up 3 bases, with 12 bases separating them. This CDR3 has 14 amino acids. From germline, CDR1 is WSHSY and CDR2 SAAADI. The CDR3 reads CASSEIGTNYEQYF. The CDR3 nucleotides read TGCGCCAGCAGTGAAATAGGGACAAACTACGAGCAGTACTTC.

The J gene is TRBJ1-1, the V gene TRBV6-5, with D possibly matching TRBD1 (5 bases). Germline V CDR1 and CDR2: MNHEY, SVGAGI. CDR3 length: 16 residues. Between the trimmed V and J ends, which lost 0 bases and 3 bases, there was a span of 14 bases. CDR3 protein: CASSYSFSEGDTEAFF. Written as DNA, the CDR3 is TGTGCCAGCAGTTACTCGTTTTCGGAAGGGGACACTGAAGCTTTCTTT.

J is TRBJ1-1 and V is TRBV9; D unclear. The germline V gene encodes CDR1 SGDLS and CDR2 YYNGEE. The ends were cut back, 0 bases at V and 0 bases at J, with 9 bases in the middle. This CDR3 contains 15 residues. CDR3 DNA sequence: TGTGCCAGCAGCGTAGGGGCAAAGATGAACACTGAAGCTTTCTTT. This sequence encodes CASSVGAKMNTEAFF. Supplemented by reference TRBV9 and TRBJ1-1, the full variable domain reads DSGVTQTPKHLITATGQRVTLRCSPRSGDLSVYWYQQSLDQGLQFLIQYYNGEERAKGNILERFSAQQFPDLHSELNLSSLELGDSALYFCASSVGAKMNTEAFFGQGTRLTVV.

V is TRBV30 and J is TRBJ1-4; tentatively, D is TRBD1 (5 bases). This CDR3 spans 17 amino acids. Looked up from germline, CDR1 is GTSNPN and CDR2 is SVGIG (reference sequence). V was clipped by 1 base and J by 4 bases, with 19 bases between them. DNA of the CDR3: TGTGCCTGGAGTGGCCTTACCGTGGAGGGGCTTAATGAAAAACTGTTTTTT. Protein product: CAWSGLTVEGLNEKLFF. Combining the CDR3 with reference TRBV30 and TRBJ1-4 gives the whole variable domain SQTIHQWPATLVQPVGSPLSLECTVEGTSNPNLYWYRQAAGRGLQLLFYSVGIGQISSEVPQNLSASRPQDRQFILSSKKLLLSDSGFYLCAWSGLTVEGLNEKLFFGSGTQLSVL.

The chain uses TRBV27 and TRBJ1-2; perhaps TRBD1 as D (5 bases). CDR1 and CDR2 (germline): MNHEY, SMNVEV (reference sequence). CDR3 size: 15 residues. V gave up 3 bases and J gave up 0 bases, with 11 bases separating them. DNA of the CDR3: TGTGCCAGCAGTTTTGGGGCGTCTCCTAACTATGGCTACACCTTC. It is translated as CASSFGASPNYGYTF.

The V gene is TRBV7-9, the J gene TRBJ1-4, with 9 bases that match TRBD1. The CDR3 length is 18 residues. Germline-derived CDR1 and CDR2 are SEHNR and FQNEAQ (reference sequence). V shed 8 bases and J 7 bases; nucleotides not matched to a gene: 20. The CDR3 DNA is TGTGCCAGCCGCACAACAATTCGGGGGACAGGGCATAGTGAAAAACTGTTTTTT. This translates into CASRTTIRGTGHSEKLFF.

The gene calls are TRBV21-1 and TRBJ2-1; TRBD2 is the table's D call, not checked against the DNA. TRBV21-1 is noted as a pseudogene. CDR3 length equals 16 residues. The DNA for the CDR3 is TGTGCCAGCAGCAAAGAGGGTAGCGGGAGGAACAATGAGCAGTTCTTC. This codes for CASSKEGSGRNNEQFF.

The chain carries TRBV6-5 and TRBJ2-7, with D possibly matching TRBD1 (5 bases). Between the trimmed V and J ends, which lost 2 bases and 5 bases, there was a span of 13 bases. Per germline, CDR1 MNHEY and CDR2 SVGAGI. The CDR3 is 14 residues long. The CDR3 region has the DNA TGTGCCAGCAGTTACGGGGCAGGGTGGGACGAGCAGTACTTC. Protein sequence: CASSYGAGWDEQYF.

This chain connects TRBV7-8 to TRBJ1-1; 10 bases are a match to TRBD1. This CDR3 region has 17 residues. From germline, CDR1 is SGHVS and CDR2 FQNEAQ. The junction had 17 bases not matched to a gene; V was cut back by 2 bases and J by 11 bases. DNA for the CDR3: TGTGCCAGCAGCTTATTGCGGTGGGTAGACAGGGGGCGGAACGCTTTCTTT. Its translation is CASSLLRWVDRGRNAFF.

The chain combines TRBV6-5 with TRBJ2-6, with D possibly TRBD1 on 5 matching bases. V was cut by 2 bases and J by 0 bases, with 8 bases left in between. The CDR3 runs 16 residues. In germline, CDR1 is MNHEY, CDR2 SVGAGI. The CDR3 is CASSYGDSSGANVLTF. The CDR3, as DNA: TGTGCCAGCAGTTACGGTGACAGCTCTGGGGCCAACGTCCTGACTTTC.

The count of this clone is one. The CDR3 loop reads CASSLAGYGGKLFF. The DNA of the CDR3 is TGCGCCAGCAGCTTGGCCGGGTACGGAGGAAAACTGTTTTTT. The J gene is TRBJ1-4, the V gene TRBV5-1, with unresolved D. Germline V gene data show CDR1 as SGHRS and CDR2 as YFSETQ. The V end lost 0 bases, the J end lost 10 bases, and 13 bases lay between the germline ends. The CDR3 is made up of 14 amino acids.

The chain joins TRBV5-1 to TRBJ1-1; D is unresolved. The length of the CDR3 is 15 residues. CDR1 is SGHRS and CDR2 is YFSETQ in the germline V gene. V was trimmed by 1 base and J by 3 bases, leaving 13 bases between them. In DNA, the CDR3 is TGCGCCAGCAGCTTGCTTGGAGGGCAGGACACTGAAGCTTTCTTT. Residues: CASSLLGGQDTEAFF.

The chain couples TRBV19 to TRBJ2-3; D is unclear. With 1 base removed from V and 8 bases from J, the gap between germline ends came to 10 bases. The CDR3 spans 13 residues. The germline CDR1 and CDR2 sequences are LNHDA and SQIVND (reference sequence). The CDR3 bases are TGTGCCAGTAGTATAGGTATGGTCAGTACGCAGTATTTT. It yields the protein CASSIGMVSTQYF.

The genes are TRBV5-1 and TRBJ2-3; TRBD2 is a possible D gene (5 bases). The CDR3 contains 15 residues. The V end was cut by 4 bases, the J end by 2 bases, with 14 bases between. Per germline, CDR1 SGHRS and CDR2 YFSETQ. CDR3 amino acids: CASSPRPDFTDTQYF. The CDR3 coding sequence is TGCGCCAGCAGCCCCAGACCGGACTTCACAGATACGCAGTATTTT.

The chain combines TRBV9 with TRBJ1-4, with D maybe TRBD1 (5 bases). The CDR3 has 15 amino acids. Germline V gives CDR1 SGDLS, CDR2 YYNGEE. The ends were cut back, 0 bases at V and 6 bases at J, with 12 bases in the middle. CDR3 coding DNA: TGTGCCAGCAGCGTAGGTGGGGGGGAATATGAAAAACTGTTTTTT. Amino acid sequence: CASSVGGGEYEKLFF.

The chain combines TRBV11-2 with TRBJ1-4; weak D call: TRBD1 (6 bases). Germline CDR1 reads SGHAT; CDR2 reads FQNNGV. The CDR3 consists of 18 residues. The V end lost 3 bases, the J end lost 2 bases, and 19 bases lay between the germline ends. In nucleotides, the CDR3 is TGTGCCAGCAGCTTCCTCATATGGGGGCCCGCTACTAATGAAAAACTGTTTTTT. It translates to CASSFLIWGPATNEKLFF.

The chain couples TRBV19 to TRBJ1-5, with unresolved D. V gave up 6 bases and J gave up 0 bases, with 27 bases separating them. The V gene's germline CDR1 is LNHDA and CDR2 SQIVND (reference sequence). The CDR3 is made up of 20 amino acids. The CDR3 DNA reads TGTGCCAGTAGCGTATGGGCCGCGTCCACAATTACGAATAGCAATCAGCCCCAGCATTTT. Its translation is CASSVWAASTITNSNQPQHF.

The chain couples TRBV19 to TRBJ2-1, with D possibly matching TRBD2 (6 bases). V was cut by 5 bases and J by 4 bases, with 15 bases left in between. CDR3 size: 15 residues. Germline CDR1 reads LNHDA; CDR2 reads SQIVND (reference sequence). In DNA form, the CDR3 reads TGTGCCAGTAGTCCCCGGGACTGGTATTACAATGAGCAGTTCTTC. Residues: CASSPRDWYYNEQFF.

The chain uses TRBV11-3 and TRBJ2-2; 7 nucleotides agree with TRBD1. The trim removed 9 bases at V and 1 base at J, leaving 11 bases unmatched. Germline V CDR1 and CDR2: SGHNT, YENEEA. The CDR3 consists of 16 residues. This chain's CDR3 is CARPRTGQQNTGELFF. DNA of the CDR3: TGTGCCAGGCCGCGAACGGGACAGCAGAACACCGGGGAGCTGTTTTTT.

The rearrangement links TRBV27 to TRBJ2-3; D perhaps matches TRBD2 (6 bases). Trimming took off 8 bases at V and 2 bases at J, with 11 bases between the two ends. The germline CDR1 and CDR2 sequences are MNHEY and SMNVEV (reference sequence). This CDR3 has 13 residues. CDR3 protein: CASSGLNTDTQYF. The CDR3 DNA sequence: TGTGCCAGCTCGGGACTCAACACAGATACGCAGTATTTT.